One and the same sample provided the 12 T cell receptor beta chains below, sequenced in a study of cytomegalovirus exposure and HLA in healthy donors. PCR amplification relied on 60 Vbeta primers (plus 13 Jbeta primers). Data came from immunoSEQ multiplex PCR; TCRdb stores just in-frame clones and leaves some out. The table lists about 160,000 clones, more than 65% of them singletons. Sample: PBMCs. The receptors originated from a woman in her 40s in good health and CMV-seropositive.

This chain uses TRBV7-2 with TRBJ2-3; 8 bases line up with TRBD1. The CDR3 has 15 residues. Germline V lookup: CDR1 SGHTA, CDR2 FQGNSA. The trim removed 4 bases at V and 0 bases at J, leaving 3 bases unmatched. The CDR3 region is CASSWGQASTDTQYF. The CDR3 DNA sequence: TGTGCCAGCAGCTGGGGACAGGCTAGCACAGATACGCAGTATTTT. The variable domain in full, completed from reference TRBV7-2 and TRBJ2-3, reads GAGVSQSPSNKVTEKGKDVELRCDPISGHTALYWYRQSLGQGLEFLIYFQGNSAPDKSGLPSDRFSAERTGGSVSTLTIQRTQQEDSAVYLCASSWGQASTDTQYFGPGTRLTVL.

The rearrangement joins TRBV6-6 to TRBJ1-4; D not certain. Germline V gives CDR1 MNHNY, CDR2 SVGAGI (reference sequence). The CDR3 consists of 16 residues. The V gene lost 0 bases and the J gene lost 1 base, with 9 bases spanning the gap. CDR3 protein: CASSYSATLTNEKLFF. CDR3 sequence (DNA): TGTGCCAGCAGTTACTCGGCAACCTTAACTAATGAAAAACTGTTTTTT.

CDR3 loop: CASSLGGGAEQYF. CDR3 sequence (DNA): TGTGCCAGCAGCTTGGGAGGGGGCGCCGAGCAGTACTTC. The V call is TRBV5-4, the J call TRBJ2-5, with 7 bases lining up with TRBD1. The J call is doubtful: the DNA matches TRBJ2-7 better. The V gene's germline CDR1 is SGHNT and CDR2 YYREEE (reference sequence). The CDR3 totals 13 residues.

The chain couples TRBV29-1 to TRBJ1-5; D unresolved. V gave up 4 bases and J gave up 0 bases, with 7 bases separating them. The CDR3 consists of 13 residues. Per the germline V gene, CDR1 is SQVTM and CDR2 is ANQGSEA. For the CDR3, the DNA is TGCAGCGTTGCCGGGGATAGCAATCAGCCCCAGCATTTT. Protein sequence: CSVAGDSNQPQHF.

This sequence joins TRBV5-6 and TRBJ2-3, with 7 positions matching TRBD1. The CDR3 loop spans 18 amino acids. V trimming: 0 bases; J trimming: 8 bases; junction bases outside the gene matches: 18. The germline V gene encodes CDR1 SGHDT and CDR2 YYEEEE. The CDR3 protein is CASSLARTGLSPRATQYF. CDR3 in DNA: TGTGCCAGCAGCTTGGCGAGGACAGGCCTCTCCCCACGGGCTACGCAGTATTTT. Full variable domain (outside the CDR3, taken from reference TRBV5-6 and TRBJ2-3): DAGVTQSPTHLIKTRGQQVTLRCSPKSGHDTVSWYQQALGQGPQFIFQYYEEEERQRGNFPDRFSGHQFPNYSSELNVNALLLGDSALYLCASSLARTGLSPRATQYFGPGTRLTVL.

This chain connects TRBV28 to TRBJ1-1, with 9 bases matching TRBD1. From germline, CDR1 is MDHEN and CDR2 SYDVKM. V shed 5 bases, J shed 4 bases, and the junction held 5 bases outside the gene matches. The CDR3 is made up of 14 amino acids. CDR3 amino acids: CASSTGQGSTEAFF. In nucleotides, the CDR3 is TGTGCCAGCAGTACGGGACAGGGATCCACTGAAGCTTTCTTT.

This chain joins TRBV5-1 and TRBJ2-3; D is unresolved. Per the germline V gene, CDR1 is SGHRS and CDR2 is YFSETQ. This CDR3 is built from 15 residues. V was clipped by 1 base and J by 4 bases, with 13 bases between them. Here the CDR3 reads CASSLNTGMSDTQYF. The CDR3 DNA follows: TGCGCCAGCAGCTTGAATACGGGTATGTCAGATACGCAGTATTTT.

This clone appeared once. The chain employs TRBV27 and TRBJ2-1; 8 positions match TRBD2. V shed 5 bases, J shed 7 bases, and the junction held 7 bases outside the gene matches. Germline V gene data show CDR1 as MNHEY and CDR2 as SMNVEV (reference sequence). CDR3 length: 14 amino acids. CDR3 amino acids: CASSPGLGGNEQFF. In nucleotides, the CDR3 is TGTGCCAGCAGTCCGGGACTAGGCGGGAATGAGCAGTTCTTC.

CDR3 loop: CASSQEGDSDSTDTQYF. The CDR3 DNA follows: TGCGCCAGCAGCCAAGAGGGGGACAGTGATAGCACAGATACGCAGTATTTT. V and J are TRBV4-3 and TRBJ2-3; TRBD1 matches 7 bases. CDR1 LGHNA and CDR2 YSLEER come from the germline V gene. This CDR3 is built from 17 residues. Unmatched junction bases numbered 6, after V lost 0 bases and J lost 0 bases.

Note on this clone: The junction and the germline gene differ at one end; a read error may be behind it. The DNA of the CDR3 is TGTGCTAGCAGCTTAGCCAGGGGGACTGAAGCTTTCTTT. As protein: CASSLARGTEAFF. The chain combines TRBV7-7 with TRBJ1-1; 7 bases match TRBD1. The CDR3 has 13 residues. Germline CDR1 reads SSHAT; CDR2 reads FNYEAQ (reference sequence).

This clone was seen more than once but under ten times. The gene calls are TRBV4-1 and TRBJ1-1; D gene uncertain. From germline, CDR1 is MGHRA and CDR2 YSYEKL. Between the trimmed V and J ends, which lost 4 bases and 4 bases, there was a span of 10 bases. The CDR3 length is 13 residues. In nucleotides, the CDR3 is TGCGCCAGCAGCCGACGTGGAGGCACTGAAGCTTTCTTT. It specifies CASSRRGGTEAFF.

This chain joins TRBV18 and TRBJ1-2, with TRBD1 as a possible D gene (5 bases). V was cut by 2 bases and J by 2 bases, with 18 bases left in between. The CDR3 totals 17 residues. Germline CDR1 KGHSH, CDR2 LQKENI. CDR3 DNA sequence: TGTGCCAGCTCACCAGGGCCCGGGACTCCGGGGAACTATGGCTACACCTTC. Amino acid sequence: CASSPGPGTPGNYGYTF.